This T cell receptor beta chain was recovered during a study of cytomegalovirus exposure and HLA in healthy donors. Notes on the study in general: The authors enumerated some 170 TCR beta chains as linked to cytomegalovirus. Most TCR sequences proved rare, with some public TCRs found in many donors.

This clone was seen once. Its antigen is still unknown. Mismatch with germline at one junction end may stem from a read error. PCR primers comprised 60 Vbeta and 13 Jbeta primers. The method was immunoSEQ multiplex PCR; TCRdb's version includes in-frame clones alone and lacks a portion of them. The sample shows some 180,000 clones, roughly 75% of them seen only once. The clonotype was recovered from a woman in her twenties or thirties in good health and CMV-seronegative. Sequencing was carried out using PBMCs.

CDR3 protein: CASSTGYQETQYF. The DNA for the CDR3 is TGTGCTAGCAGCACAGGGTACCAAGAGACCCAGTACTTC. V is TRBV7-7 and J is TRBJ2-5, with D perhaps TRBD1 (6 bases). CDR1 is SSHAT and CDR2 is FNYEAQ in the germline V gene (reference sequence). CDR3 size: 13 residues.